This entry describes one TCR beta chain. Its target antigen remains unknown. Base qualities are not recorded, but no much larger clone differs from it by a single base. Library construction relied on the immunoSEQ multiplex PCR assay. The multiplex PCR relied on a mix of 60 forward primers for TCR Vbeta segments and 13 reverse primers for TCR Jbeta segments. The CDR3 region of rearranged TCR beta genes was amplified from genomic DNA with a multiplex PCR assay. On the Illumina HiSeq System, the amplified TCR beta libraries were sequenced as 87-base-pair reads. In the source study's methods: Across the 640 or so repertoires, a later analysis counted about 81 million unique TCR beta chains, 8.5 million to 12 million of which were shared by at least two donors. Raw reads were error-corrected and collapsed into unique sequences by a nearest-neighbor algorithm in which closely related sequences were merged to remove PCR and sequencing errors. CDR3 sequences were aligned to IMGT reference sequences to assign V, D and J gene segments. Each retained sequence needed at least a six-nucleotide match to both a V gene segment and a J gene segment. A rearrangement was called productive if the CDR3 had no stop codons and remained in frame with V and J, and every other rearrangement was called non-productive. CDR3 was defined according to IMGT convention as the region running from the second conserved V-encoded cysteine to the conserved J-encoded phenylalanine. Sequences without an unambiguous match to a single V gene segment were excluded from the earlier analysis of approximately 600 of the donors. In an earlier analysis of approximately 550 of the donors, V segments were called functional above 56.7% productive rearrangements and were called segregating when the between-donor standard deviation exceeded 5%. To diagnose cytomegalovirus status from the catalog of TCR beta chain sequences, a statistical classification framework was built. A later analysis assigned V and J genes by comparing TCR nucleotide sequences with IMGT/GENE-DB human TR gene sequences. The TCRdist pipeline was used in a later analysis to assign CDR3 sequences and most-parsimonious VDJ recombination scenarios. In a later analysis, each TCR beta chain was defined by its CDR3 amino acid sequence together with its V-gene family, and reads lacking a unique V-gene family were excluded. A later analysis removed nearly 600 highly shared, low-generation-probability nucleotide sequences to deal with suspected cross-contamination and a sequencing artifact. A later analysis calculated a clonal expansion index for each public chain from normalized within-repertoire ranks of inferred template counts. In a later analysis, generation probabilities were computed with a VDJ recombination model fitted to out-of-frame rearrangements, and the resulting probabilities were checked against IGoR. Hypergeometric tests were used in a later analysis to score TCR-TCR, TCR-HLA and TCR-CMV co-occurrence, with a repertoire-size bias correction applied to the TCR pairs. False discovery rates were estimated in a later analysis by permuting HLA or CMV assignments 20 times. In a later analysis, co-occurring TCRs were grouped using DBSCAN, with TCRdist sequence similarity added in when clustering inside HLA-allele-positive subsets. Repertoires with fewer than 30,000 or more than 120,000 public chains, plus five repertoires with anomalous nucleotide sharing, were excluded from co-occurrence clustering. In TCRdb, the immuneACCESS table is reduced to in-frame sequences with V and J assigned. These tables do not hold every clone; where another copy was compared, an unresolved V gene accounts for under half, and the others remain unexplained. D and trimming come from the DNA, and the V and J calls and clone size come from that table. Present in this sample are over 75,000 clones, about 88% of which were seen just once. 2.4% of the sample is taken by the ten largest.

The cohort consisted of 650 to 700 healthy bone marrow donors. All cohort members were sampled while nominally healthy, although unrecorded immune exposures were likely present. The donor tested CMV seronegative, placing the donor among the 350 to 400 seronegative members of the cohort. A peripheral blood sample was provided by each donor, and peripheral blood mononuclear cells were used for TCR beta sequencing. The Qiagen DNeasy Blood Extraction Kit was used to extract genomic DNA from the blood cell samples. These data belong to a study of cytomegalovirus exposure and HLA in healthy donors (dated by TCRdb to 2017 to 2019). For the wider study: An earlier analysis of roughly 570 of the donors reported under 300 Gb of sequence data and around 120 million unique TCR beta sequences obtained from some 170 million T cells. The study used immunosequencing to profile the T cell repertoires of several hundred subjects and linked those repertoires to cytomegalovirus serostatus. The genetic ancestry cluster associated with self-reported Caucasian donors included over 65% of the 398 genotyped donors. Typing coverage varied by locus: roughly 620-640 donors for A, B, C, DRB1 and DQB1; under 550 for DQA1; approximately 610 for DPA1; some 470 for DPB1. The aim of the study was to test whether cataloging public T cell receptors could identify signatures of past pathogen exposure. Donor age, sex, ethnicity and CMV serostatus were compiled alongside the repertoire data. A later analysis re-examined previously published TCR beta repertoires from just over 650 donors and added high-resolution HLA genotyping to investigate patterns of TCR occurrence. Five DR-DQ haplotypes were treated as single units for association and clustering because of strong linkage in the cohort. Along with the approximately 700-subject first cohort, a separate validation cohort of more than 90 different subjects was used. An early release that covered about 600 HLA-typed donors contained about 300 gigabases of sequencing data and around 85 million unique TCR sequences. Among 398 genotyped donors of the cohort, an average of about 240,000 unique TCR beta nucleotide sequences were sequenced per donor, roughly 18% of them non-productive. In a later genetic analysis, genome-wide SNP genotypes for about three fifths of the roughly 670 donors were used, and that subset was treated as a discovery cohort. Class I and class II HLA loci were covered by the typing at four-digit resolution. The study combined high-throughput TCR immunosequencing, statistical association of individual TCRs with disease status, and machine learning to predict cytomegalovirus infection status. All discovery cohort repertoires had been generated on a single sequencing platform. To decide whether each TCR beta V gene segment behaved as functional or pseudogenic, an earlier analysis of over 500 of the donors relied on high-throughput TCR beta sequencing. Rather than drawing on any new phenotypic data, the later analysis identified candidate immune exposures from TCR beta sequences and the way those sequences occurred across donors.

Beyond this particular receptor, the publication reports: Over 15 rarely observed V segments, including chromosome 9 orphons, were excluded from the earlier analysis of some 590 of the donors because counts were too low. Compared with equally common non-associated chains, HLA-associated TCR beta chains in a later analysis were more clonally expanded and had lower generation probabilities. Linkage disequilibrium might explain the correlated functional status among segregating V segments, but an unknown experimental factor could not be excluded. At a false discovery rate of 0.05, a later analysis linked 15,000 to 20,000 TCR beta sequences to specific HLA alleles. An association between a missense DCLRE1C variant and V-gene and J-gene trimming of TCR beta chains was found in a later genetic analysis and replicated in an independent cohort. A further reported finding was that TCR beta sequences accurately predicted the HLA-A and HLA-B alleles for most subjects in the first cohort. In the study, 150 to 200 TCR beta chains were listed as associated with cytomegalovirus. In an earlier analysis of approximately 600 of the donors, most TCR beta V segments were observed in productive rearrangements about 87% or about 30% of the time, broadly matching IMGT annotations. Because HLA typing was missing for some donors at each locus, association tests included only the typed subset. According to a later analysis, TCR association rates differed among HLA loci, with DRB1 alleles showing the most associated TCRs and HLA-C alleles showing the fewest. Several of the top co-occurrence clusters appeared to be linked to parvovirus B19, influenza, CMV and Epstein-Barr virus, according to a later analysis. A group of highly shared sequence variants was considered likely to be a technical artifact of the sequencing pipeline. A few of the identified cytomegalovirus-associated TCR beta chains were confirmed in vitro to be specific for cytomegalovirus antigens. Presence/absence analyses assumed roughly uniform sequencing depth across donors, an assumption that may not hold. Strong co-occurrence of HLA alleles, especially DR and DQ, made assigning TCR associations to individual alleles difficult. In both the original and validation cohorts, the classifier was reported to diagnose cytomegalovirus status with high specificity and sensitivity. The only immune exposure information available for the cohort was CMV serostatus. While some public TCRs were present in many individuals, most TCR sequences turned up only very rarely across donors. In this cohort, only TCR beta chains were sequenced, and detectable features were limited by the absence of alpha or paired-chain data. Most CMV-associated TCR beta chains appeared to be HLA-restricted in a later analysis, and the HLA associations seemed to be driven largely by CMV exposure. The authors suggested that the approach could potentially be generalized to other disease states and immunological phenotypes. According to a later genetic analysis, donors in an Asian-associated ancestry cluster had fewer N-insertions in productive TCRs than the roughly 660-donor mean.

This receptor was obtained from a woman between 45 and 65 years old in good health and CMV-seronegative. Sequenced: PBMCs.

Read as DNA, the sequence is TGTGCCAGCAGCTCCTACAGGGGGCTTTATGGAAACACCATATATTTT. Its protein reads: CASSSYRGLYGNTIYF. In this chain, TRBV11-2 is recombined with TRBJ1-3; 9 central nucleotides agree with TRBD1. The CDR3 numbers 16 residues from cysteine through phenylalanine. Only the CDR3 part of the read is kept: 48 bases, read in frame from the first base. The germline V end is reduced by 4 bases and the J end by 3 bases; junction bases left unmatched: 7. The germline V gene gives CDR1 as SGHAT and CDR2 as FQNNGV.